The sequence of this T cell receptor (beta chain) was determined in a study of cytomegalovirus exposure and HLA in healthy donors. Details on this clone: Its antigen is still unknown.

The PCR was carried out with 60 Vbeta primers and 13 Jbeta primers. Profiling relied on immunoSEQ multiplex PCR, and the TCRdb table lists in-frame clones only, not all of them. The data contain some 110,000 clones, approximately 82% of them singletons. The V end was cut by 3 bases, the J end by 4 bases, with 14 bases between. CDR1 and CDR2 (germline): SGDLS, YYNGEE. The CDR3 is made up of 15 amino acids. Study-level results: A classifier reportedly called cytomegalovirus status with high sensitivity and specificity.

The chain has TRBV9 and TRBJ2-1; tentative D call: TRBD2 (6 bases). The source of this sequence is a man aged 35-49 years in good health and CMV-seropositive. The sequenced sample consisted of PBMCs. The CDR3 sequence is CASSAGVGGYNEQFF. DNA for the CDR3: TGTGCCAGCAGCGCGGGGGTAGGTGGTTACAATGAGCAGTTCTTC.